A single sample gave rise to the 13 T cell receptor beta chains below, sequenced in a study of blood T cell repertoires in COVID-19. The repertoire was sequenced with immunoSEQ multiplex PCR; TCRdb's copy has only in-frame clones and lacks some. Altogether 35,000 or so clones are present, about 81% being singletons, with the ten largest covering about 45%. Input material: peripheral blood. The receptors originated from a human donor in a cohort sampled during active or convalescent COVID-19. The donor label of this sample is uncertain.

The J gene is TRBJ2-1, the V gene TRBV30, with TRBD2 matching over 10 bases. The junction had 2 bases not matched to a gene; V was cut back by 5 bases and J by 4 bases. This CDR3 has 13 amino acids. CDR1 and CDR2 from the germline V gene are GTSNPN and SVGIG (reference sequence). Here the CDR3 DNA reads TGTGCCTGGGCGGGACTAGCGTACAATGAGCAGTTCTTC. The encoded protein is CAWAGLAYNEQFF.

The chain's CDR3 is CATSDPGQGASYEQYF. The CDR3 coding sequence is TGTGCCACCAGTGACCCGGGACAGGGAGCCTCCTACGAGCAGTACTTC. V gene TRBV24-1 combines with J gene TRBJ2-7; 9 nucleotides line up with TRBD1. Germline V CDR1 and CDR2: KGHDR, SFDVKD. V shed 4 bases and J 0 bases; nucleotides not matched to a gene: 6. The CDR3 sequence is 16 residues long.

V and J are TRBV30 and TRBJ1-4; D unresolved. The CDR3 covers 13 residues. The V end was cut by 1 base, the J end by 7 bases, with 10 bases between. CDR1 is GTSNPN, CDR2 SVGIG, per germline (reference sequence). CDR3 nucleotides: TGTGCCTGGAGTGGTATGAGTAGTGAAAAACTGTTTTTT. Its translation: CAWSGMSSEKLFF.

The chain uses TRBV5-6 and TRBJ2-6, with 7 bases that match TRBD1. Per germline, CDR1 SGHDT and CDR2 YYEEEE. This CDR3 contains 15 residues. With V trimmed by 4 bases and J by 2 bases, 3 bases remained unmatched. CDR3 coding DNA: TGTGCCAGCAGCGCCGGGACAGCTGGGGCCAACGTCCTGACTTTC. This translates into CASSAGTAGANVLTF.

This clone was recorded a few times. This chain uses TRBV7-2 with TRBJ2-1, with D uncertain. Trimming stripped 4 bases from V and 4 bases from J, with 17 bases between. This CDR3 has 16 residues. CDR1 SGHTA and CDR2 FQGNSA come from the germline V gene. CDR3 sequence (DNA): TGTGCCAGCAGCTCCGGCGGCACACTTACTTACAATGAGCAGTTCTTC. Its protein is CASSSGGTLTYNEQFF.

The count of this clone is one. CDR3 sequence (DNA): TGTGCCAGTAGTCCTCGGGGGGGCGAGCAGTACTTC. Its translation: CASSPRGGEQYF. The V gene is TRBV19, the J gene TRBJ2-7; 8 bases align to TRBD2. The V gene's germline CDR1 is LNHDA and CDR2 SQIVND (reference sequence). The CDR3 length is 12 residues. V gave up 5 bases and J gave up 6 bases; unmatched junction bases: 3. Full variable domain (rest looked up from reference TRBV19 and TRBJ2-7): DGGITQSPKYLFRKEGQNVTLSCEQNLNHDAMYWYRQDPGQGLRLIYYSQIVNDFQKGDIAEGYSVSREKKESFPLTVTSAQKNPTAFYLCASSPRGGEQYFGPGTRLTVT.

This rearrangement joins TRBV7-2 to TRBJ2-1; 11 nucleotides line up with TRBD2. The germline CDR1 and CDR2 sequences are SGHTA and FQGNSA. Trimming took 1 base from V and 4 from J; bases not matched to a gene: 3. The CDR3 runs to 16 residues. DNA of the CDR3: TGTGCCAGCAGCTTAGGGGGACTAGCGGCTTACAATGAGCAGTTCTTC. Translating gives CASSLGGLAAYNEQFF. Full variable domain (rest looked up from reference TRBV7-2 and TRBJ2-1): GAGVSQSPSNKVTEKGKDVELRCDPISGHTALYWYRQSLGQGLEFLIYFQGNSAPDKSGLPSDRFSAERTGGSVSTLTIQRTQQEDSAVYLCASSLGGLAAYNEQFFGPGTRLTVL.

Remarks on this clone: The same CDR3 arises from other DNA sequences in this sample as well. The genes are TRBV12-3 or TRBV12-4 and TRBJ1-6; a possible D gene is TRBD1 (6 bases). The ends were cut back, 6 bases at V and 7 bases at J, with 10 bases in the middle. The CDR3 length is 13 residues. CDR3 DNA sequence: TGTGCCAGCAGCTTCAGGGGAAATTCACCCCTCCACTTT. Translating gives CASSFRGNSPLHF.

This clone was observed at least ten times. Distinct nucleotide sequences in the sample also encode this CDR3. V is TRBV19 and J is TRBJ2-7; TRBD1 agrees at 7 bases. V was pared by 8 bases and J by 2 bases, with 0 bases of the junction left unmatched. The CDR3 consists of 11 residues. Per germline, CDR1 LNHDA and CDR2 SQIVND (reference sequence). CDR3 loop: CASQGAYEQYF. In nucleotides, the CDR3 is TGTGCCAGTCAGGGGGCCTACGAGCAGTACTTC.

The chain joins TRBV7-9 to TRBJ2-7, with TRBD1 identical over 9 bases. The germline gives CDR1 SEHNR, CDR2 FQNEAQ (reference sequence). This CDR3 contains 14 residues. The V segment lost 6 bases and the J segment 5 bases; nucleotides outside the gene matches: 8. The DNA for the CDR3 is TGTGCCAGCAGGGGGGGGACAGGGAGTAACGAGCAGTACTTC. It translates to CASRGGTGSNEQYF.

The chain combines TRBV6-5 with TRBJ1-2; weak D call: TRBD1 (5 bases). Germline values: CDR1 MNHEY, CDR2 SVGAGI. This CDR3 contains 13 residues. The V gene lost 7 bases and the J gene lost 8 bases, with 17 bases spanning the gap. CDR3 amino acids: CASTLGGNRGYTF. Here the CDR3 DNA reads TGTGCCAGCACCTTGGGCGGTAACAGGGGCTACACCTTC.

The CDR3 region is CASSPLAGAAQETQYF. The CDR3 coding sequence is TGTGCCAGCAGTCCTCTAGCGGGAGCCGCCCAAGAGACCCAGTACTTC. This chain joins TRBV7-2 and TRBJ2-5; 10 bases agree with TRBD2. Germline CDR1 is SGHTA and CDR2 is FQGNSA. CDR3 length: 16 residues. With V trimmed by 6 bases and J by 1 base, 8 bases remained unmatched.

This chain links TRBV7-2 with TRBJ2-3, with TRBD2 as a possible D gene (5 bases). V gave up 4 bases and J gave up 3 bases, with 11 bases separating them. Germline V gene lookup returns CDR1 SGHTA and CDR2 FQGNSA. The CDR3 runs to 14 residues. The CDR3 reads CASSSTGRTDTQYF. DNA of the CDR3: TGTGCCAGCAGCTCTACGGGAAGGACAGATACGCAGTATTTT.